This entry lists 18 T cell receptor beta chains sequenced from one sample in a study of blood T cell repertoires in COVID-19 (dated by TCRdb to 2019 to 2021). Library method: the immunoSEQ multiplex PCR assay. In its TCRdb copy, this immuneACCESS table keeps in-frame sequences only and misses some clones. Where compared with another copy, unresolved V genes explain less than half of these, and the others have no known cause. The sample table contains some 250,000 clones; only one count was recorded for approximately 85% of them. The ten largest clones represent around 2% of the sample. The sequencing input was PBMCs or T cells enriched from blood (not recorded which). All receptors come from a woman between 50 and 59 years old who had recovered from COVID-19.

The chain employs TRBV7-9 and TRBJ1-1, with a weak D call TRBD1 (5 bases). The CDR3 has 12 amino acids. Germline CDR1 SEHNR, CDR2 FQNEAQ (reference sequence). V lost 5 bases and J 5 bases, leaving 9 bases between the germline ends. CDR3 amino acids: CASSPGYTEAFF. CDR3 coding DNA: TGTGCCAGCAGCCCAGGGTATACTGAAGCTTTCTTT.

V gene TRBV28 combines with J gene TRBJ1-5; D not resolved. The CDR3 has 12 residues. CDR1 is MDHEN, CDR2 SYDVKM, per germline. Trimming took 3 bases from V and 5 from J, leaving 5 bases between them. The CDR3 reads CASSLRYQPQHF. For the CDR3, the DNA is TGTGCCAGCAGTTTGAGGTATCAGCCCCAGCATTTT. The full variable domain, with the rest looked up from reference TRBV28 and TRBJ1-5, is DVKVTQSSRYLVKRTGEKVFLECVQDMDHENMFWYRQDPGLGLRLIYFSYDVKMKEKGDIPEGYSVSREKKERFSLILESASTNQTSMYLCASSLRYQPQHFGDGTRLSIL.

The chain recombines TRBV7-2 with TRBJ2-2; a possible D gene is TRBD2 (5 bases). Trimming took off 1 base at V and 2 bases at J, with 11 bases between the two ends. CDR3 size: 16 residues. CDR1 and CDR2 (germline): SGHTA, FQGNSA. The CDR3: CASSLVGLANTGELFF. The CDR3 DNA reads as TGTGCCAGCAGCTTAGTAGGGCTAGCAAACACCGGGGAGCTGTTTTTT.

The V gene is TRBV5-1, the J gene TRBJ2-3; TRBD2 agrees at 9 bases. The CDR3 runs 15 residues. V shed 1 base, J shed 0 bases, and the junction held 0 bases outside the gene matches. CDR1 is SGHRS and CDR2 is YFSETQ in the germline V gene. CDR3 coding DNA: TGCGCCAGCAGCTTGAGCGGGGGGAGCACAGATACGCAGTATTTT. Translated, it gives CASSLSGGSTDTQYF.

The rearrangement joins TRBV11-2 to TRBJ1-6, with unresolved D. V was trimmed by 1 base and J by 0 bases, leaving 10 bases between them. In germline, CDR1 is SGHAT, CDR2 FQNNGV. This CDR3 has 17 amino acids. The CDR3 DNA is TGTGCCAGCAGCTTAGGCCCCCCCGGCTCCTATAATTCACCCCTCCACTTT. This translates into CASSLGPPGSYNSPLHF.

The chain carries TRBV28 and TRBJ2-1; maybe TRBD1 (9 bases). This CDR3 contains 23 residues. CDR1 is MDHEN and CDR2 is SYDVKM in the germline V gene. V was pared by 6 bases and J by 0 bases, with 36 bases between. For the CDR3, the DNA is TGTGCCAGCAGCTGGACCGGGACAGGGTGGAACCGGGAGGGCCTAAGCTCCTACAATGAGCAGTTCTTC. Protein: CASSWTGTGWNREGLSSYNEQFF.

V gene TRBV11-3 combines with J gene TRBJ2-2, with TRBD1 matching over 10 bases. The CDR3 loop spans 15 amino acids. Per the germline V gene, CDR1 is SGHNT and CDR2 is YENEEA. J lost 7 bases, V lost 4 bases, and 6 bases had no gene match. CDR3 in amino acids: CASSSGTGAGGELFF. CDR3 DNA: TGTGCCAGCAGCTCCGGGACAGGGGCCGGCGGGGAGCTGTTTTTT.

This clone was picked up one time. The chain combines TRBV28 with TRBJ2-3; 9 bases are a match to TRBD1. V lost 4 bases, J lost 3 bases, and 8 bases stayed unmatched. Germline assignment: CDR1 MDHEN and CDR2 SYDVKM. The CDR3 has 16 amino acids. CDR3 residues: CASSSLPGQGTDTQYF. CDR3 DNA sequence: TGTGCCAGCAGTTCTCTACCGGGACAGGGAACAGATACGCAGTATTTT.

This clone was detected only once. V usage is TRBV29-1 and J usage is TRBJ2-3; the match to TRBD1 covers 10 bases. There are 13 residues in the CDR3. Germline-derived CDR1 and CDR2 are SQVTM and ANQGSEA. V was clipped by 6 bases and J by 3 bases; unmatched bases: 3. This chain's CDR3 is CSVRQGATDTQYF. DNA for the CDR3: TGCAGCGTAAGACAGGGGGCGACAGATACGCAGTATTTT.

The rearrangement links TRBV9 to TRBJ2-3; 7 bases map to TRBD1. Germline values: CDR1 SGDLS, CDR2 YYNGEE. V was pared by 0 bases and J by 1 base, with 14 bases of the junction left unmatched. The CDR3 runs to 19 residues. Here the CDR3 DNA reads TGTGCCAGCAGCGTAGGTATCGCAGGGGGAACGGCAGGCACAGATACGCAGTATTTT. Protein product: CASSVGIAGGTAGTDTQYF.

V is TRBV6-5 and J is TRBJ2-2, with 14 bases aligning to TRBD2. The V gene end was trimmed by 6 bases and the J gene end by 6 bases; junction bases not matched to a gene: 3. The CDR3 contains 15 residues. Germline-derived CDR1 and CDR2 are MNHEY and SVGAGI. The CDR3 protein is CASSLGLAGAGELFF. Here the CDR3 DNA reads TGTGCCAGCAGCCTGGGACTAGCGGGGGCCGGGGAGCTGTTTTTT.

The CDR3 DNA is TGTGCCAGTAGTCTGGGACAGATCAGCACTGAAGCTTTCTTT. Amino acid sequence: CASSLGQISTEAFF. This rearrangement joins TRBV19 to TRBJ1-1; the match to TRBD1 covers 7 bases. Germline V gene lookup returns CDR1 LNHDA and CDR2 SQIVND (reference sequence). The CDR3 contains 14 residues. V shed 5 bases, J shed 4 bases, and the junction held 7 bases outside the gene matches.

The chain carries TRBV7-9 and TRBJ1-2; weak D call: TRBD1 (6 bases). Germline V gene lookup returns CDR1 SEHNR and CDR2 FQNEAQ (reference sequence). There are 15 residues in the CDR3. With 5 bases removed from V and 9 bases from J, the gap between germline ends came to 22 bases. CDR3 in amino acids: CASSPLPGTYLSYTF. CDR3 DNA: TGTGCCAGCAGCCCCCTTCCCGGGACATACTTGAGCTACACCTTC.

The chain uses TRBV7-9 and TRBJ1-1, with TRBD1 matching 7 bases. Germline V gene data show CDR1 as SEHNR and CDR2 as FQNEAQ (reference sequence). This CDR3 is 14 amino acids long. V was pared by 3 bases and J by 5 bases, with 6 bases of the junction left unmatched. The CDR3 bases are TGTGCCAGCAGCTTCACAGGGGTCGGGACTGAAGCTTTCTTT. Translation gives CASSFTGVGTEAFF.

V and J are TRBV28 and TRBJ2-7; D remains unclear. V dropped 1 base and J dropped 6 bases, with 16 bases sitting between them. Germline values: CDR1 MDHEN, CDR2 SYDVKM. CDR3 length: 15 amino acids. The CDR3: CASSLFSRVGVEQYF. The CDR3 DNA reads TGTGCCAGCAGTTTATTTTCCCGGGTTGGTGTCGAGCAGTACTTC.

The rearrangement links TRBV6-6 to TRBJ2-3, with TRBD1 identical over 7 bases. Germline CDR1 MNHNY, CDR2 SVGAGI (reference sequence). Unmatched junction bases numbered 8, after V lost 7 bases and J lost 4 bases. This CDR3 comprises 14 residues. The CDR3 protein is CASTVDRIADTQYF. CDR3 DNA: TGTGCCAGCACCGTGGACAGGATAGCAGATACGCAGTATTTT.

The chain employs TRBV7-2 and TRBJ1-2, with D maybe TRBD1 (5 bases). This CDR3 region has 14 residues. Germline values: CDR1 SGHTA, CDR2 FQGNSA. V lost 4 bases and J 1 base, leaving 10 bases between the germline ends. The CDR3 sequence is CASSSQGYNYGYTF. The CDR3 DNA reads TGTGCCAGCAGCTCCCAGGGATATAACTATGGCTACACCTTC.

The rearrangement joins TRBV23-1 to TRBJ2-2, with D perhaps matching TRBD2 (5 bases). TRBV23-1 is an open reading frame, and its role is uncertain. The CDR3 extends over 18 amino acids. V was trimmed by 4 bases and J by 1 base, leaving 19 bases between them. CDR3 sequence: CASSRIAGRRKNTGELFF. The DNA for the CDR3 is TGCGCCAGCAGTCGAATCGCAGGTAGGAGGAAGAACACCGGGGAGCTGTTTTTT.